These 17 T cell receptor beta chains share one sample of origin, sequenced in a study of human CD8 memory T cell subsets. Preparation of the TCR beta libraries relied on UMI-labeled 5' RACE. Using the 5' RACE reads, TCRdb records one entry per CDR3 protein without DNA. The listing records around 19,000 distinct CDR3 sequences. The sample taken for sequencing was CD8+ stem-like memory T cells (TSCM and TCM) sorted from PBMCs. Subset specified: stem-like memory CD8 T cells (TSTEM), CCR7+ PD-1- TIGIT-. The receptors were gathered from a human donor in good health.

The chain uses TRBV27 and TRBJ2-1; TCRdb names TRBD2, which stays unverified in the absence of DNA. The CDR3 totals 16 residues. CDR1 and CDR2 from the germline V gene are MNHEY and SMNVEV (reference sequence). The CDR3 is CASTQAAGLSYNEQFF.

The genes are TRBV20-1 and TRBJ2-1; the TCRdb call, TRBD2, lacks DNA for checking. CDR3 length: 14 residues. The germline V gene encodes CDR1 DFQATT and CDR2 SNEGSKA (reference sequence). The chain's CDR3 is CSARVLVDYNEQFF.

The chain carries TRBV5-1 and TRBJ2-7; the D gene TCRdb calls, TRBD1, cannot be checked with no DNA. This CDR3 is built from 12 residues. Germline lookup yields CDR1 SGHRS and CDR2 YFSETQ. CDR3 in amino acids: CASSFSRAEQYF.

The chain uses TRBV11-3 and TRBJ2-7; TCRdb indicates TRBD2, and absent DNA this call remains unverified. The CDR3 totals 14 residues. The germline V gene encodes CDR1 SGHNT and CDR2 YENEEA. The CDR3 is CASSLTSGDYEQYF.

The rearrangement links TRBV7-2 to TRBJ2-1. This CDR3 spans 17 amino acids. Germline lookup yields CDR1 SGHTA and CDR2 FQGNSA. This chain's CDR3 is CASSLFMEASSYNEQFF.

V gene TRBV28 combines with J gene TRBJ2-5; with no DNA, the TCRdb D assignment of TRBD1 cannot be verified. The CDR3 length is 14 residues. Per the germline V gene, CDR1 is MDHEN and CDR2 is SYDVKM. The CDR3 protein is CASTEASVQGNQYF.

The V call is TRBV5-6, the J call TRBJ2-3; checking the TCRdb D call of TRBD1 is not possible without DNA. The CDR3 extends over 16 amino acids. Germline loops: CDR1 SGHDT, CDR2 YYEEEE. Here the CDR3 reads CASSIRTGSVTDTQYF.

This rearrangement joins TRBV11-2 to TRBJ1-2. The germline V gene has CDR1 SGHAT and CDR2 FQNNGV. CDR3 length: 17 amino acids. The CDR3 loop is CASSLDVIAITGYGYTF.

The genes are TRBV6-1 and TRBJ2-2; TCRdb's assignment of TRBD1 cannot be checked, as there is no DNA. This CDR3 has 15 residues. Germline V lookup: CDR1 MNHNS, CDR2 SASEGT. The CDR3: CASSRKGEVTGELFF.

The chain couples TRBV20-1 to TRBJ2-1; TCRdb's D call, TRBD1, is unchecked because there is no DNA. The CDR3 contains 13 residues. Germline-derived CDR1 and CDR2 are DFQATT and SNEGSKA (reference sequence). This CDR3 reads CSTEGAEPSEQFF.

The rearrangement uses TRBV7-6 and TRBJ1-1; without DNA, the TCRdb call of TRBD1 cannot be checked. CDR1 SGHVS and CDR2 FNYEAQ come from the germline V gene. The CDR3 length is 16 residues. The CDR3 protein is CASSLAGAGPNTEAFF.

This sequence joins TRBV7-9 and TRBJ2-7; TCRdb proposes TRBD1, but this gene call is untestable without DNA. Germline V gene data show CDR1 as SEHNR and CDR2 as FQNEAQ (reference sequence). This CDR3 spans 13 amino acids. The CDR3 sequence is CASTRQENYEQYF.

The chain carries TRBV5-4 and TRBJ2-3; TCRdb names TRBD2, which stays unverified in the absence of DNA. The germline gives CDR1 SGHNT, CDR2 YYREEE (reference sequence). This CDR3 has 16 amino acids. The CDR3: CASSLGGRGVEDTQYF.

The chain combines TRBV12-3 or TRBV12-4 with TRBJ1-2. This CDR3 region has 12 residues. Here the CDR3 reads CASSPRKRGYTF.

V and J are TRBV30 and TRBJ2-1. The CDR3 is 11 amino acids. Germline V lookup: CDR1 GTSNPN, CDR2 SVGIG (reference sequence). CDR3 sequence reads: CAWSVSWEQFF.

The chain joins TRBV28 to TRBJ2-1; without DNA, the TCRdb call of TRBD2 cannot be checked. This CDR3 is built from 18 residues. CDR1 MDHEN and CDR2 SYDVKM come from the germline V gene. CDR3 protein: CASSPGVAGALSYNEQFF.

CDR3 region: CASSYHRASNEQFF. The chain carries TRBV6-2 or TRBV6-3 and TRBJ2-1; the D gene TCRdb calls, TRBD1, cannot be checked with no DNA. The germline V gene encodes CDR1 MNHEY and CDR2 SVGEGT. The CDR3 totals 14 residues.